This T cell receptor (beta chain) was identified during a study of neurological immune-mediated disorders. Per sequencing run, 15-18 subjects together gave over 190 million TCR-beta sequences. TCRdb re-derived calls from the 5' RACE reads in MiXCR, one entry per CDR3 protein. The sample includes about 48,000 distinct CDR3 sequences, about 23% of them seen just once. The CDR3 sequence is 14 residues long. CDR1 is SGHRS and CDR2 is YFSETQ in the germline V gene. Trimming removed 0 bases from V and 1 base from J, with 7 bases in between. Remarks on this clonotype: Antigen unknown.

Unsorted libraries were prepared from 2 million PBMCs that had been stored at -80 C. Findings and caveats of the study: Patients with HTLV-1-associated myelopathy showed the most TCR clonal expansion. Those with multiple sclerosis showed the least, falling below healthy controls. No CDR3 amino acid sequences were shared by expanded clones across subjects, suggesting private repertoires in all groups.

V and J are TRBV5-1 and TRBJ1-1, with D hard to call. The sequence was obtained from a woman aged 65 to 85 in good health. Sequenced material: PBMCs. CDR3 residues: CASSLGQANTEAFF. The CDR3 DNA reads TGCGCCAGCAGCTTGGGGCAGGCGAACACTGAAGCTTTCTTT.